The 30 T cell receptor beta chains below all came from one sample that was sequenced in a study of response to subunit inactivated influenza vaccine. TCRdb used MiXCR to reprocess the RT-PCR reads, holding one entry per CDR3 protein. The sample carries about 190,000 distinct CDR3 sequences, 13% to 15% recorded once. The sequences come from CD8+ T cells sorted from PBMCs, collected approximately 5 days after vaccination. The receptors were sampled from a man aged 45 to 65 who received an inactivated influenza vaccine.

This clonotype was found a few times. The chain uses TRBV6-5 and TRBJ2-3, with TRBD2 matching 8 bases. CDR1 and CDR2 (germline): MNHEY, SVGAGI. The CDR3 spans 15 residues. V lost 4 bases to trimming and J lost 2 bases; unmatched junction nucleotides: 5. The CDR3 DNA follows: TGTGCCAGCAGTTCCTCTAGCGGGCTCACAGATACGCAGTATTTT. It translates to CASSSSSGLTDTQYF.

This clonotype was picked up many times. The chain links TRBV9 to TRBJ2-3; either TRBD1 or TRBD2 may supply D (5 bases each). The germline V gene has CDR1 SGDLS and CDR2 YYNGEE. V gave up 7 bases and J gave up 6 bases, with 6 bases separating them. The CDR3 has 10 residues. The CDR3 nucleotides read TGTGCCAGCGAGGGGGATACGCAGTATTTT. This sequence encodes CASEGDTQYF.

In DNA form, the CDR3 reads TGTGCCACCAGTGATTCCTCTTGGACTAGCGGGGGGAACACCGGGGAGCTGTTTTTT. Protein: CATSDSSWTSGGNTGELFF. The rearrangement joins TRBV24-1 to TRBJ2-2; 13 bases agree with TRBD2. Looked up from germline, CDR1 is KGHDR and CDR2 is SFDVKD. The CDR3 loop spans 19 amino acids. Trimming at V came to 2 bases and at J to 1 base, leaving 6 bases not matched to a gene.

This chain joins TRBV6-5 and TRBJ1-1; maybe TRBD1 (5 bases). This CDR3 is 14 amino acids long. Germline V gene lookup returns CDR1 MNHEY and CDR2 SVGAGI. V was trimmed by 2 bases and J by 3 bases, leaving 10 bases between them. The CDR3 reads CASSYRGVHTEAFF. For the CDR3, the DNA is TGTGCCAGCAGTTACAGGGGTGTACACACTGAAGCTTTCTTT.

Ten or more counts support this clonotype. The chain joins TRBV6-1 to TRBJ1-2, with TRBD1 matching over 8 bases. The V gene's germline CDR1 is MNHNS and CDR2 SASEGT. The trim removed 6 bases at V and 3 bases at J, leaving 9 bases unmatched. The CDR3 extends over 15 amino acids. The CDR3 is CASSLRTGSYYGYTF. The CDR3 DNA is TGTGCCAGCAGCCTACGGACAGGGAGTTACTATGGCTACACCTTC.

CDR3 DNA sequence: TGTGCCAGCAGCTCGGGACAGGAGCAGTTCTTC. Its translation is CASSSGQEQFF. The chain has TRBV7-8 and TRBJ2-1; 7 positions agree with TRBD1. CDR3 length: 11 amino acids. The germline gives CDR1 SGHVS, CDR2 FQNEAQ. J lost 10 bases, V lost 4 bases, and 1 base had no gene match.

This clonotype was detected a few times. V gene TRBV4-1 combines with J gene TRBJ2-7; the D is unclear. V lost 4 bases to trimming and J lost 3 bases, with 13 bases between them. The CDR3 is 14 amino acids. Per the germline V gene, CDR1 is MGHRA and CDR2 is YSYEKL. The CDR3 reads CASSLGPFIYEQYF. Here the CDR3 DNA reads TGCGCCAGCAGCCTCGGACCTTTTATCTACGAGCAGTACTTC.

This chain joins TRBV12-3 or TRBV12-4 and TRBJ2-3, with D uncertain. V was shortened by 1 base and J by 2 bases, with 10 bases between the two germline ends. The CDR3 consists of 15 residues. The CDR3 sequence is CASSLDSLVTDTQYF. Here the CDR3 DNA reads TGTGCCAGCAGTTTAGATTCCCTAGTCACAGATACGCAGTATTTT.

The chain employs TRBV25-1 and TRBJ1-6; D may be TRBD1 (5 bases). There are 18 residues in the CDR3. V lost 1 base to trimming and J lost 0 bases, with 13 bases between them. CDR1 and CDR2 (germline): MGHDK, SYGVNS. The CDR3 loop reads CASSEFREGRSYNSPLHF. The CDR3 DNA reads TGTGCCAGCAGTGAATTCAGAGAGGGGCGCTCCTATAATTCACCCCTCCACTTT.

In its sample, this clonotype was seen many times. The chain couples TRBV9 to TRBJ1-1; possible D gene TRBD1, 6 bases. V shed 4 bases and J shed 4 bases, with 17 bases lying between them. The CDR3 loop spans 15 amino acids. CDR1 is SGDLS, CDR2 YYNGEE, per germline. This CDR3 is CASSPGGGGVTEAFF. The DNA for the CDR3 is TGTGCCAGCAGCCCCGGTGGGGGGGGCGTCACTGAAGCTTTCTTT.

In this sample, this clonotype turned up a few times. The rearrangement joins TRBV3-1 to TRBJ1-1, with D tentatively TRBD1 (6 bases). This CDR3 is 13 amino acids long. V was pared by 3 bases and J by 5 bases, with 10 bases between. In germline, CDR1 is LGHDT, CDR2 YNNKEL (reference sequence). The CDR3 coding sequence is TGTGCCAGCAGCCAGGGGGCCCGTACTGAAGCTTTCTTT. Translating it yields CASSQGARTEAFF.

In nucleotides, the CDR3 is TGTGCCAGCAACCGCCGCGGGGGGGACACAGATACGCAGTATTTT. It translates to CASNRRGGDTDTQYF. The J gene is TRBJ2-3, the V gene TRBV7-2, with TRBD2 identical over 9 bases. In germline, CDR1 is SGHTA, CDR2 FQGNSA. CDR3 length: 15 residues. The V and J ends lost 7 bases and 2 bases, in that order; junction bases with no gene match: 7. The full variable domain, completed using reference TRBV7-2 and TRBJ2-3, is GAGVSQSPSNKVTEKGKDVELRCDPISGHTALYWYRQSLGQGLEFLIYFQGNSAPDKSGLPSDRFSAERTGGSVSTLTIQRTQQEDSAVYLCASNRRGGDTDTQYFGPGTRLTVL.

This clonotype was seen only a few times. The rearrangement uses TRBV6-5 and TRBJ1-4; maybe TRBD1 (5 bases). This CDR3 contains 16 residues. Germline loops: CDR1 MNHEY, CDR2 SVGAGI. V was trimmed by 3 bases and J by 8 bases, leaving 19 bases between them. The CDR3 here is CASSYGGEPGMEKLFF. CDR3 bases: TGTGCCAGCAGTTATGGGGGAGAGCCTGGAATGGAAAAACTGTTTTTT.

The chain couples TRBV20-1 to TRBJ2-7; 8 positions match TRBD2. Germline CDR1 DFQATT, CDR2 SNEGSKA (reference sequence). With V trimmed by 6 bases and J by 6 bases, 10 bases remained unmatched. CDR3 length equals 13 residues. The CDR3 DNA reads as TGCAGTGCCAGGACACGGGAGGGGGTCGAGCAGTACTTC. Residues: CSARTREGVEQYF.

This chain joins TRBV7-6 and TRBJ1-1, with D tentatively TRBD1 (5 bases). V lost 5 bases, J lost 7 bases, and 14 bases lay in between. The CDR3 is 13 amino acids. The germline CDR1 and CDR2 sequences are SGHVS and FNYEAQ. The CDR3 spells CASSPDTEGEAFF. DNA of the CDR3: TGTGCCAGCAGCCCGGACACGGAGGGTGAAGCTTTCTTT. Supplemented by reference TRBV7-6 and TRBJ1-1, the full variable domain reads GAGVSQSPRYKVTKRGQDVALRCDPISGHVSLYWYRQALGQGPEFLTYFNYEAQQDKSGLPNDRFSAERPEGSISTLTIQRTEQRDSAMYRCASSPDTEGEAFFGQGTRLTVV.

This clonotype was seen at least ten times. The rearrangement uses TRBV29-1 and TRBJ2-7, with 10 bases lining up with TRBD2. The CDR3 is 14 amino acids. With 2 bases clipped from V and 3 bases from J, the junction kept 4 bases outside the gene matches. In germline, CDR1 is SQVTM, CDR2 ANQGSEA. CDR3 protein: CSVELAGEIYEQYF. CDR3 DNA: TGCAGCGTTGAACTAGCGGGGGAGATCTACGAGCAGTACTTC.

This clonotype was seen many times. CDR3 amino acids: CASSYSGTETYEQYF. The CDR3 bases are TGTGCCAGCAGTTACTCGGGGACGGAGACCTACGAGCAGTACTTC. The chain couples TRBV6-2 or TRBV6-3 to TRBJ2-7; either TRBD1 or TRBD2 may fit D (5 bases each). CDR1 and CDR2 (germline): MNHEY, SVGEGT. The CDR3 runs to 15 residues. V dropped 0 bases and J dropped 2 bases, with 11 bases sitting between them.

The rearrangement links TRBV6-1 to TRBJ2-3; D remains ambiguous. The germline gives CDR1 MNHNS, CDR2 SASEGT. This CDR3 is built from 14 residues. With 6 bases removed from V and 0 bases from J, the gap between germline ends came to 10 bases. Here the CDR3 DNA reads TGTGCCAGCAGGGACCTCCCTAGCACAGATACGCAGTATTTT. This sequence encodes CASRDLPSTDTQYF.

As concerns this clonotype: One end of the junction is discordant with germline, which a read error may explain. The rearrangement links TRBV27 to TRBJ2-7; weak D call: TRBD1 (6 bases). The CDR3 totals 14 residues. CDR1 and CDR2 (germline): MNHEY, SMNVEV (reference sequence). As DNA, the CDR3 is TGTGCCAGGAGTTTAAAGGGACAAGTCTACGAGCAGTACTTC. Its protein product is CARSLKGQVYEQYF.

This clonotype was observed a handful of times. The chain combines TRBV12-3 or TRBV12-4 with TRBJ2-5, with 10 positions matching TRBD2. J lost 2 bases, V lost 2 bases, and 5 bases had no gene match. The CDR3 consists of 16 residues. CDR3 coding DNA: TGTGCCAGCAGTTTAAATCTAGCGGGGGAACAAGAGACCCAGTACTTC. Encoded protein: CASSLNLAGEQETQYF.

This clonotype showed up just a few times. This chain connects TRBV29-1 to TRBJ2-3; possibly TRBD2 for D (5 bases). Deletions cut 4 bases from V and 1 base from J, with 9 bases between. Germline assignment: CDR1 SQVTM and CDR2 ANQGSEA. CDR3 size: 13 residues. For the CDR3, the DNA is TGCAGCGTTGGGAGGTTTCGCACAGATACGCAGTATTTT. This encodes CSVGRFRTDTQYF.

The gene calls are TRBV19 and TRBJ2-6, with D unclear. V lost 6 bases and J 4 bases, leaving 10 bases between the germline ends. This CDR3 spans 14 amino acids. Germline V gene data show CDR1 as LNHDA and CDR2 as SQIVND (reference sequence). CDR3 region: CASRSLGGANVLTF. The CDR3 DNA reads TGTGCCAGTAGAAGTCTAGGGGGGGCCAACGTCCTGACTTTC.

This clonotype was recorded a few times. This sequence joins TRBV5-6 and TRBJ2-7; 9 nucleotides align to TRBD1. The CDR3 spans 15 residues. CDR1 is SGHDT and CDR2 is YYEEEE in the germline V gene. V trimming: 5 bases; J trimming: 3 bases; junction bases outside the gene matches: 9. Here the CDR3 DNA reads TGTGCCAGCAGAGATACCGGGACAGGGTTCTACGAGCAGTACTTC. As protein: CASRDTGTGFYEQYF.

In this sample, this clonotype turned up a few times. V and J are TRBV6-5 and TRBJ2-1, with 13 bases aligning to TRBD2. The ends lost 2 bases at V and 0 bases at J; junction bases unmatched: 7. The CDR3 contains 19 residues. In germline, CDR1 is MNHEY, CDR2 SVGAGI. CDR3 sequence: CASSYGGLAGPSSYNEQFF. Here the CDR3 DNA reads TGTGCCAGCAGTTACGGGGGACTAGCGGGACCGAGCTCCTACAATGAGCAGTTCTTC.

This chain joins TRBV20-1 and TRBJ2-1; possibly TRBD2 for D (6 bases). CDR1 and CDR2 from the germline V gene are DFQATT and SNEGSKA (reference sequence). The CDR3 runs to 16 residues. Trimming stripped 5 bases from V and 6 bases from J, with 23 bases between. In DNA form, the CDR3 reads TGCAGTGCTCCTCGCTACCCGGGACTCAGACCCAATGAGCAGTTCTTC. Translating gives CSAPRYPGLRPNEQFF.

This clonotype turned up a few times. The rearrangement joins TRBV7-6 to TRBJ1-1; no clear D gene. There are 13 residues in the CDR3. V shed 5 bases and J shed 6 bases, with 13 bases lying between them. Looked up from germline, CDR1 is SGHVS and CDR2 is FNYEAQ. This chain's CDR3 is CASSLGGAAEAFF. CDR3 bases: TGTGCCAGCAGCCTAGGAGGAGCAGCTGAAGCTTTCTTT.

The V and J genes are TRBV28 and TRBJ2-3, with TRBD2 identical over 14 bases. With 2 bases clipped from V and 5 bases from J, the junction kept 15 bases outside the gene matches. CDR1 and CDR2 (germline): MDHEN, SYDVKM. CDR3 length equals 20 residues. The CDR3 protein is CASSLGQPGLAGETGDTQYF. CDR3 nucleotides: TGTGCCAGCAGTTTAGGACAGCCGGGACTAGCGGGAGAGACGGGAGATACGCAGTATTTT.

This clonotype was seen more than once but under ten times. The chain uses TRBV4-3 and TRBJ1-6; no firm D call. The CDR3 is 13 residues long. Germline V gene lookup returns CDR1 LGHNA and CDR2 YSLEER. V was clipped by 2 bases and J by 6 bases, with 5 bases between them. The CDR3 DNA reads TGCGCCAGCAGCCAAACTATTAATTCACCCCTCCACTTT. Translation gives CASSQTINSPLHF.

The chain joins TRBV4-1 to TRBJ2-1; TRBD1 aligns across 8 bases. The CDR3 runs to 24 residues. After removal of 4 bases from V and 5 bases from J, the junction contained 34 bases not matched to a gene. The germline V gene has CDR1 MGHRA and CDR2 YSYEKL. This chain's CDR3 is CASSLGTGIHLPTSLFGLNNEQFF. The CDR3 nucleotides are TGCGCCAGCAGCCTAGGGACAGGTATTCATCTGCCTACATCTTTATTCGGTTTGAACAATGAGCAGTTCTTC.

The table lists this clonotype with a few counts. V usage is TRBV3-1 and J usage is TRBJ2-1, with D perhaps matching TRBD2 (5 bases). V was pared by 2 bases and J by 9 bases, with 8 bases between. This CDR3 is 12 amino acids long. CDR1 is LGHDT, CDR2 YNNKEL, per germline (reference sequence). The CDR3 DNA follows: TGTGCCAGCAGCCAACGGGGAAGTGAGCAGTTCTTC. This sequence encodes CASSQRGSEQFF.